Following are 17 T cell receptor beta chains from one sample sequenced in a study of blood T cell repertoires in COVID-19. The assay was immunoSEQ multiplex PCR, and TCRdb's table has in-frame clones only and misses some. The profile shows about 370,000 clones, about 89% of them singletons. Specimen: peripheral blood. Source of these receptors: a woman in her 30s with COVID-19, enrolled during active disease.

The sample holds one count of this clone. The V and J genes are TRBV6-4 and TRBJ2-1, with 10 bases aligning to TRBD1. CDR1 is MRHNA, CDR2 SNTAGT, per germline. Trimming at V came to 4 bases and at J to 8 bases, leaving 8 bases not matched to a gene. The CDR3 is 15 amino acids. CDR3 in amino acids: CASSAGGQGWDEQFF. CDR3 DNA: TGTGCCAGCAGTGCCGGGGGACAGGGGTGGGATGAGCAGTTCTTC.

A word on this clone: This CDR3 is also generated by other DNA sequences in the sample. The rearrangement uses TRBV19 and TRBJ2-3, with 7 nucleotides matching TRBD1. Losses at the gene ends were 7 bases for V and 3 bases for J; bases not matched to a gene: 4. CDR1 is LNHDA and CDR2 is SQIVND in the germline V gene (reference sequence). The CDR3 totals 13 residues. CDR3 protein: CASTLGQTDTQYF. The CDR3 region has the DNA TGTGCCAGTACCCTGGGACAGACAGATACGCAGTATTTT.

This CDR3 reads CASSLGGEAYEQYF. CDR3 nucleotide sequence: TGTGCCAGCAGCCTAGGCGGAGAGGCTTACGAGCAGTACTTC. The genes are TRBV6-6 and TRBJ2-7; D is uncertain. V dropped 6 bases and J dropped 4 bases, with 16 bases sitting between them. The CDR3 runs to 14 residues. CDR1 and CDR2 (germline): MNHNY, SVGAGI (reference sequence).

The CDR3 region has the DNA TGTGCCAGCAGCTTGGAGGACAGTCCGGGGACAGATACGCAGTATTTT. It is translated as CASSLEDSPGTDTQYF. The genes are TRBV5-4 and TRBJ2-3; maybe TRBD1 (6 bases). CDR3 length: 16 amino acids. Trimming cost V 0 bases and J 3 bases, with 14 bases left between them. Germline V gene data show CDR1 as SGHNT and CDR2 as YYREEE (reference sequence). Filled out from reference TRBV5-4 and TRBJ2-3, the complete variable domain reads ETGVTQSPTHLIKTRGQQVTLRCSSQSGHNTVSWYQQALGQGPQFIFQYYREEENGRGNFPPRFSGLQFPNYSSELNVNALELDDSALYLCASSLEDSPGTDTQYFGPGTRLTVL.

The chain couples TRBV30 to TRBJ2-5; TRBD2 is a possible D gene (5 bases). The V end was cut by 5 bases, the J end by 7 bases, with 14 bases between. CDR3 length equals 12 residues. The germline CDR1 and CDR2 sequences are GTSNPN and SVGIG (reference sequence). CDR3 coding DNA: TGTGCCTGGGGACGGGATGGGGTGACCCAGTACTTC. It is translated as CAWGRDGVTQYF.

The CDR3 DNA reads as TGTGCCAGCAGCTTGAAAGGGACTAGAGGTGGCCCCGGGGAGCTGTTTTTT. This encodes CASSLKGTRGGPGELFF. The chain combines TRBV5-4 with TRBJ2-2, with 8 bases aligning to TRBD2. V gave up 1 base and J gave up 6 bases; unmatched junction bases: 11. This CDR3 region has 17 residues. Germline V CDR1 and CDR2: SGHNT, YYREEE (reference sequence).

The chain employs TRBV6-5 and TRBJ2-3; a weak D match, TRBD1 (6 bases). The CDR3 consists of 13 residues. The germline gives CDR1 MNHEY, CDR2 SVGAGI. V was trimmed by 9 bases and J by 2 bases, leaving 12 bases between them. In DNA, the CDR3 is TGTGCCAGTGGGACACACCTCACAGATACGCAGTATTTT. Encoded protein: CASGTHLTDTQYF.

The chain has TRBV27 and TRBJ1-1, with D possibly being TRBD1 (6 bases). The V end was cut by 7 bases, the J end by 5 bases, with 20 bases between. This CDR3 comprises 15 residues. Germline assignment: CDR1 MNHEY and CDR2 SMNVEV (reference sequence). CDR3 nucleotides: TGTGCCAGCACTAAGTCAGGGGCGGGTTGGACTGAAGCTTTCTTT. Protein product: CASTKSGAGWTEAFF.

This clone was counted a few times. This chain connects TRBV6-5 to TRBJ2-5; 7 bases line up with TRBD1. Trimming took 0 bases from V and 5 from J; bases not matched to a gene: 3. CDR1 is MNHEY, CDR2 SVGAGI, per germline. The CDR3 has 14 residues. The CDR3 reads CASSYSHRGETQYF. The CDR3 nucleotides are TGTGCCAGCAGTTACTCGCACAGGGGTGAGACCCAGTACTTC.

The rearrangement links TRBV6-5 to TRBJ2-1; TRBD2 matches at 9 bases. With 2 bases clipped from V and 5 bases from J, the junction kept 7 bases outside the gene matches. Germline-derived CDR1 and CDR2 are MNHEY and SVGAGI. The CDR3 has 16 amino acids. The CDR3, as DNA: TGTGCCAGCAGTTACGACAAGCGGGGGGTTAACAATGAGCAGTTCTTC. Amino acid sequence: CASSYDKRGVNNEQFF.

V is TRBV6-2 or TRBV6-3 and J is TRBJ2-2, with 10 bases fitting TRBD2. In germline, CDR1 is MNHEY, CDR2 SVGEGT. The CDR3 loop spans 17 amino acids. The V and J ends lost 3 bases and 2 bases, in that order; junction bases with no gene match: 6. This CDR3 reads CASSYLAGADNTGELFF. The DNA for the CDR3 is TGTGCCAGCAGTTATCTAGCGGGAGCCGATAACACCGGGGAGCTGTTTTTT.

V is TRBV5-8 and J is TRBJ1-5; D ambiguous. The germline gives CDR1 SGHTS, CDR2 YDEGEE. The V end lost 4 bases, the J end lost 0 bases, and 17 bases lay between the germline ends. The CDR3 has 17 amino acids. CDR3 coding DNA: TGTGCCAGCAGCCGGAGGGCAGATAGCCTTAGCAATCAGCCCCAGCATTTT. It codes for CASSRRADSLSNQPQHF.

J is TRBJ2-4 and V is TRBV27; maybe TRBD1 (6 bases). The V end was cut by 9 bases, the J end by 1 base, with 13 bases between. In germline, CDR1 is MNHEY, CDR2 SMNVEV (reference sequence). This CDR3 has 14 residues. The CDR3, as DNA: TGTGCCAGTCAGGGGCTGGGGGCCAAAAACATTCAGTACTTC. It encodes CASQGLGAKNIQYF.

The chain carries TRBV27 and TRBJ2-3, with D unresolved. From germline, CDR1 is MNHEY and CDR2 SMNVEV (reference sequence). V was shortened by 7 bases and J by 2 bases, with 16 bases between the two germline ends. CDR3 length equals 15 residues. CDR3 DNA: TGTGCCAGCAAATCGGGTCTGATCAACACAGATACGCAGTATTTT. It codes for CASKSGLINTDTQYF.

V is TRBV10-3 and J is TRBJ1-5, with 7 bases that match TRBD1. V gave up 9 bases and J gave up 5 bases; unmatched junction bases: 7. Germline V CDR1 and CDR2: ENHRY, SYGVKD. This CDR3 is 13 amino acids long. CDR3 in amino acids: CAIGGREDQPQHF. The DNA for the CDR3 is TGTGCCATAGGGGGCAGGGAAGATCAGCCCCAGCATTTT.

The rearrangement joins TRBV24-1 to TRBJ1-2; 8 bases map to TRBD1. This CDR3 is 13 amino acids long. CDR1 is KGHDR and CDR2 is SFDVKD in the germline V gene. V was pared by 6 bases and J by 7 bases, with 6 bases of the junction left unmatched. The CDR3 bases are TGTGCCACCAGTCAATCCGACAGGGGTGGCTACACCTTC. Protein sequence: CATSQSDRGGYTF.

V gene TRBV2 combines with J gene TRBJ1-5; 7 bases are a match to TRBD1. The CDR3 totals 15 residues. Trimming cost V 6 bases and J 2 bases; bases outside gene matches: 7. Germline assignment: CDR1 SNHLY and CDR2 FYNNEI. DNA of the CDR3: TGTGCCAGCAGCCCCGACAGGGTGGGCAATCAGCCCCAGCATTTT. It yields the protein CASSPDRVGNQPQHF.